This TCR beta chain stems from a study of cytomegalovirus exposure and HLA in healthy donors. Study-level findings and limits: High sensitivity and specificity were reportedly achieved when the classifier diagnosed cytomegalovirus status.

In the case of this clone: Its antigen is as yet unknown.

The CDR3 runs 14 residues. Germline CDR1 GTSNPN, CDR2 SVGIG (reference sequence). With V trimmed by 4 bases and J by 3 bases, 7 bases remained unmatched. This PCR relied on a set of 60 Vbeta primers and 13 Jbeta primers. The table came from immunoSEQ multiplex PCR; TCRdb's copy has only in-frame clones and leaves some out. Of 150,000 to 200,000 clones in the sample, 75% to 85% were seen once. The sample comprised PBMCs. The gene calls are TRBV30 and TRBJ1-1, with 8 bases aligning to TRBD1. This receptor was obtained from a girl aged 2-10 years in good health and CMV-seropositive. CDR3 nucleotide sequence: TGTGCCTGGACCAAAGACAGGGGCTACACTGAAGCTTTCTTT. Its translation is CAWTKDRGYTEAFF.